Here is one T cell receptor (beta chain) with its context. The target antigen is unknown. The sample originates from a study of cytomegalovirus exposure and HLA in healthy donors. CDR1 LNHDA and CDR2 SQIVND come from the germline V gene (reference sequence). The length of the CDR3 is 14 residues. V was pared by 3 bases and J by 4 bases, with 12 bases between. Researchers ran the PCR with 60 Vbeta and 13 Jbeta primers. Here immunoSEQ multiplex PCR was the method, and the copy in TCRdb shows in-frame clones only, minus some. The sample lists some 220,000 clones, about 89% occurring once. Study-wide findings and caveats: Compared with the approximately 680-donor mean, an Asian-associated ancestry cluster reportedly had fewer N-insertions, according to a later analysis. Reported performance of the classifier showed diagnosis of cytomegalovirus status with high specificity and sensitivity.

The sequence was collected from a woman aged 18-30 years in good health and CMV-seronegative. Material for sequencing was PBMCs. The genes are TRBV19 and TRBJ1-2; D perhaps matches TRBD1 (5 bases). CDR3 in amino acids: CASSIKQGPYGYTF. The CDR3 DNA is TGTGCCAGTAGTATCAAGCAGGGCCCCTATGGCTACACCTTC.